These 32 T cell receptor beta chains were sequenced from one sample in a study of cytomegalovirus exposure and HLA in healthy donors. Method: immunoSEQ multiplex PCR; TCRdb's copy keeps in-frame clones and lacks some. The data show 250,000 to 300,000 clones, 85% to 90% seen once. The sequenced material came from PBMCs. These TCRs come from a woman between 18 and 29 years old in good health and CMV-seronegative.

This clone was recorded a few times. The chain uses TRBV5-4 and TRBJ1-2, with TRBD1 as a possible D gene (6 bases). Germline V gives CDR1 SGHNT, CDR2 YYREEE (reference sequence). V was clipped by 0 bases and J by 6 bases, with 9 bases between them. The CDR3 length is 13 residues. DNA for the CDR3: TGTGCCAGCAGCTTGGGTCAGGGGAATGGCTACACCTTC. Amino acid sequence: CASSLGQGNGYTF.

CDR3 nucleotide sequence: TGTGCCAGGACAGGGGTTTTTGAAGAAGCTTTCTTT. Residues: CARTGVFEEAFF. The chain recombines TRBV2 with TRBJ1-1, with TRBD1 matching over 8 bases. Per germline, CDR1 SNHLY and CDR2 FYNNEI. J was trimmed by 8 bases and V by 9 bases; bases with no gene match: 8. The length of the CDR3 is 12 residues.

The chain employs TRBV9 and TRBJ1-2; tentative D call: TRBD1 (5 bases). The CDR3 totals 14 residues. CDR1 is SGDLS and CDR2 is YYNGEE in the germline V gene. Deletions cut 4 bases from V and 8 bases from J, with 18 bases between. The CDR3 is CASSPTPRGDGYTF. CDR3 DNA: TGTGCCAGCAGCCCCACCCCGCGGGGGGACGGCTACACCTTC.

This chain links TRBV29-1 with TRBJ2-5, with 7 bases matching TRBD1. CDR1 SQVTM and CDR2 ANQGSEA come from the germline V gene. CDR3 length equals 13 residues. V shed 6 bases, J shed 5 bases, and the junction held 9 bases outside the gene matches. The CDR3 sequence is CSVTTTQGETQYF. The CDR3 nucleotides read TGCAGCGTGACCACAACACAGGGGGAGACCCAGTACTTC.

The sample holds one count of this clone. J is TRBJ2-3 and V is TRBV27, with 10 bases identical to TRBD2. Germline CDR1 MNHEY, CDR2 SMNVEV (reference sequence). The CDR3 sequence is 16 residues long. V gave up 4 bases and J gave up 6 bases; unmatched junction bases: 10. CDR3 amino acids: CASSSTLAGGTDTQYF. The CDR3 DNA reads as TGTGCCAGCAGTTCTACCTTAGCGGGGGGAACGGATACGCAGTATTTT.

V gene TRBV7-2 combines with J gene TRBJ2-2; 8 bases agree with TRBD2. The germline CDR1 and CDR2 sequences are SGHTA and FQGNSA. V shed 5 bases, J shed 0 bases, and the junction held 8 bases outside the gene matches. This CDR3 has 17 residues. This CDR3 is CASSPARGGPNTGELFF. As DNA, the CDR3 is TGTGCCAGCAGCCCAGCCCGGGGGGGGCCGAACACCGGGGAGCTGTTTTTT.

The V gene is TRBV6-1, the J gene TRBJ2-5, with 8 bases lining up with TRBD1. Per the germline V gene, CDR1 is MNHNS and CDR2 is SASEGT. CDR3 size: 16 residues. The V segment lost 3 bases and the J segment 7 bases; nucleotides outside the gene matches: 13. CDR3 in amino acids: CASSDRTGQGLVTQYF. CDR3 in DNA: TGTGCCAGCAGTGATCGAACTGGACAGGGCTTAGTGACCCAGTACTTC.

The chain employs TRBV10-3 and TRBJ2-1; tentative D call: TRBD1 (6 bases). V dropped 4 bases and J dropped 7 bases, with 23 bases sitting between them. The CDR3 consists of 17 residues. CDR1 is ENHRY, CDR2 SYGVKD, per germline. CDR3 protein: CAISASYQILGGNEQFF. The DNA of the CDR3 is TGTGCCATCAGTGCCTCTTATCAAATATTAGGGGGTAATGAGCAGTTCTTC.

The table lists this clone with a count of one. This chain connects TRBV21-1 to TRBJ2-3; TRBD2, the table's D call, lacks a check against the DNA. TRBV21-1 is designated a pseudogene. CDR3 size: 17 residues. The CDR3 DNA reads TGTGCCAGCAGCAATCGGCAGGGGAGGGTAAGCACAGATACGCAGTATTTT. Translation gives CASSNRQGRVSTDTQYF.

V usage is TRBV6-5 and J usage is TRBJ1-1; tentative D call: TRBD1 (5 bases). Germline V gene data show CDR1 as MNHEY and CDR2 as SVGAGI. The ends were cut back, 5 bases at V and 5 bases at J, with 12 bases in the middle. The CDR3 extends over 13 amino acids. The CDR3 sequence: CASSPVGGTEAFF. DNA for the CDR3: TGTGCCAGCAGTCCTGTGGGGGGAACTGAAGCTTTCTTT.

The J gene is TRBJ1-5, the V gene TRBV6-6; 10 nucleotides align to TRBD1. This CDR3 region has 16 residues. The J segment lost 5 bases and the V segment lost 5 bases, leaving 9 bases of the junction unmatched. CDR1 is MNHNY and CDR2 is SVGAGI in the germline V gene (reference sequence). CDR3 in DNA: TGTGCCAGCAGTCGACCGACAGGGGGCTACGATCAGCCCCAGCATTTT. Translation gives CASSRPTGGYDQPQHF.

V is TRBV4-3 and J is TRBJ1-3; D gene unclear. Germline V CDR1 and CDR2: LGHNA, YSLEER. V was trimmed by 4 bases and J by 4 bases, leaving 8 bases between them. This CDR3 contains 13 residues. CDR3 sequence reads: CASSPSEGNTIYF. CDR3 DNA: TGCGCCAGCAGCCCCTCGGAGGGAAACACCATATATTTT.

The rearrangement links TRBV9 to TRBJ2-2, with TRBD2 matching 9 bases. The V segment lost 3 bases and the J segment 2 bases; nucleotides outside the gene matches: 5. The CDR3 sequence is 16 residues long. Germline values: CDR1 SGDLS, CDR2 YYNGEE. The CDR3 DNA reads TGTGCCAGCAGCGGGCTAGCGGGGATAAACACCGGGGAGCTGTTTTTT. Protein product: CASSGLAGINTGELFF.

The V call is TRBV15, the J call TRBJ1-5; no reliable D call. CDR1 and CDR2 (germline): LNHNV, YYDKDF (reference sequence). The CDR3 is 14 amino acids. The ends were cut back, 8 bases at V and 0 bases at J, with 11 bases in the middle. The CDR3 DNA follows: TGTGCCACCGGTACAGCTTATAGCAATCAGCCCCAGCATTTT. This translates into CATGTAYSNQPQHF.

This clone was seen only once. This chain joins TRBV19 and TRBJ1-4; 7 bases agree with TRBD1. Losses at the gene ends were 4 bases for V and 4 bases for J; bases not matched to a gene: 3. In germline, CDR1 is LNHDA, CDR2 SQIVND (reference sequence). This CDR3 spans 14 amino acids. The CDR3 coding sequence is TGTGCCAGTAGTAGACAGGGCTATAATGAAAAACTGTTTTTT. It specifies CASSRQGYNEKLFF.

This clone has more than one count but fewer than ten. The chain couples TRBV9 to TRBJ1-5, with TRBD1 matching over 7 bases. Germline CDR1 and CDR2: SGDLS and YYNGEE. The CDR3 sequence is 15 residues long. J was trimmed by 6 bases and V by 4 bases; bases with no gene match: 10. CDR3: CASSMGQQSSQPQHF. The CDR3 region has the DNA TGTGCCAGCAGCATGGGACAGCAAAGTTCTCAGCCCCAGCATTTT.

The rearrangement uses TRBV28 and TRBJ2-1; TRBD1 matches 9 bases. V lost 3 bases and J lost 1; bases outside the gene matches: 1. The germline V gene has CDR1 MDHEN and CDR2 SYDVKM. The CDR3 loop spans 15 amino acids. CDR3 bases: TGTGCCAGCAGTTTCGGACAGGGGTCCTACAATGAGCAGTTCTTC. It yields the protein CASSFGQGSYNEQFF.

The genes are TRBV28 and TRBJ1-5; maybe TRBD1 (5 bases). This CDR3 comprises 15 residues. Germline CDR1 is MDHEN and CDR2 is SYDVKM. The germline V and J ends were trimmed by 8 bases and 2 bases, with 16 bases remaining between them. CDR3 in amino acids: CASGGGGEGNQPQHF. CDR3 nucleotides: TGTGCCAGCGGTGGGGGAGGAGAGGGCAATCAGCCCCAGCATTTT.

This clone was seen only once. The chain employs TRBV5-6 and TRBJ1-6, with 10 nucleotides matching TRBD1. Per the germline V gene, CDR1 is SGHDT and CDR2 is YYEEEE. V lost 1 base to trimming and J lost 10 bases; unmatched junction nucleotides: 5. This CDR3 is 15 amino acids long. The CDR3 coding sequence is TGTGCCAGCAGCTTGAAGGGGACAGGGGTATCACCCCTCCACTTT. Translated, it gives CASSLKGTGVSPLHF. Full variable domain (remainder filled in from reference TRBV5-6 and TRBJ1-6): DAGVTQSPTHLIKTRGQQVTLRCSPKSGHDTVSWYQQALGQGPQFIFQYYEEEERQRGNFPDRFSGHQFPNYSSELNVNALLLGDSALYLCASSLKGTGVSPLHFGNGTRLTVT.

This clone was detected only a few times. The CDR3: CASFSSYEQYF. CDR3 nucleotides: TGTGCCAGCTTCAGCTCCTACGAGCAGTACTTC. The chain has TRBV2 and TRBJ2-7; D remains unclear. Trimming shortened V by 8 bases and J by 0 bases, and 5 bases separated the two germline ends. This CDR3 is built from 11 residues. CDR1 SNHLY and CDR2 FYNNEI come from the germline V gene.

The chain links TRBV4-1 to TRBJ1-1; D call uncertain. The length of the CDR3 is 15 residues. Trimming stripped 1 base from V and 0 bases from J, with 9 bases between. Germline CDR1 and CDR2: MGHRA and YSYEKL. The DNA of the CDR3 is TGCGCCAGCAGCCAAGGGGCGAATCTGAACACTGAAGCTTTCTTT. Translated: CASSQGANLNTEAFF.

This rearrangement joins TRBV19 to TRBJ1-5; possible D gene TRBD1, 6 bases. Germline V gene sequence: CDR1 LNHDA, CDR2 SQIVND (reference sequence). Trimming pared 3 bases from V and 7 bases from J, leaving 16 bases between. The CDR3 runs 15 residues. The CDR3 DNA sequence: TGTGCCAGTAGTATTCGACAGGATGTAGGCCAGCCCCAGCATTTT. Its protein product is CASSIRQDVGQPQHF.

This chain connects TRBV9 to TRBJ2-7; 7 nucleotides align to TRBD1. The CDR3 spans 15 residues. Germline-derived CDR1 and CDR2 are SGDLS and YYNGEE. The V gene end was trimmed by 4 bases and the J gene end by 5 bases; junction bases not matched to a gene: 12. The CDR3 DNA is TGTGCCAGCAGCCCCGCTGGGACAGAGGTTGACGAGCAGTACTTC. Amino acids: CASSPAGTEVDEQYF.

The CDR3 DNA is TGTGCCAGCAGCCGACAGGGTAGCTATGGCTACACCTTC. The encoded protein is CASSRQGSYGYTF. V usage is TRBV6-1 and J usage is TRBJ1-2; 7 bases map to TRBD1. This CDR3 region has 13 residues. The germline gives CDR1 MNHNS, CDR2 SASEGT. V gave up 6 bases and J gave up 4 bases; unmatched junction bases: 5.

The chain uses TRBV9 and TRBJ2-3; D gene uncertain. The length of the CDR3 is 16 residues. V was pared by 0 bases and J by 2 bases, with 13 bases between. Germline V lookup: CDR1 SGDLS, CDR2 YYNGEE. CDR3 loop: CASSVVGLENTDTQYF. As DNA, the CDR3 is TGTGCCAGCAGCGTAGTTGGTCTAGAAAACACAGATACGCAGTATTTT.

This clone was detected only once. The rearrangement joins TRBV27 to TRBJ1-1; D is undetermined. The V gene's germline CDR1 is MNHEY and CDR2 SMNVEV (reference sequence). V lost 4 bases and J lost 8, with 17 bases in between. The CDR3 is 14 residues long. CDR3 protein: CASSYLDTRNEAFF. CDR3 nucleotide sequence: TGTGCCAGCAGTTACCTTGACACACGTAACGAAGCTTTCTTT.

The chain links TRBV5-8 to TRBJ1-5; unclear D gene. The ends were cut back, 4 bases at V and 2 bases at J, with 10 bases in the middle. CDR3 length equals 14 residues. Per the germline V gene, CDR1 is SGHTS and CDR2 is YDEGEE. CDR3 in amino acids: CASSPGMGNQPQHF. The CDR3 DNA is TGTGCCAGCAGCCCGGGGATGGGCAATCAGCCCCAGCATTTT. The full variable domain, in which reference TRBV5-8 and TRBJ1-5 provide the parts outside the CDR3, is EAGVTQSPTHLIKTRGQQATLRCSPISGHTSVYWYQQALGLGLQFLLWYDEGEERNRGNFPPRFSGRQFPNYSSELNVNALELEDSALYLCASSPGMGNQPQHFGDGTRLSIL.

J is TRBJ1-6 and V is TRBV5-1, with TRBD1 matching 9 bases. Germline CDR1 reads SGHRS; CDR2 reads YFSETQ. Trimming removed 0 bases from V and 9 bases from J; junction bases left unmatched: 7. The CDR3 runs to 16 residues. The CDR3 reads CASSLVSGTGFSPLHF. CDR3 in DNA: TGCGCCAGCAGCTTGGTGTCTGGGACAGGGTTTTCACCCCTCCACTTT. Combining the CDR3 with reference TRBV5-1 and TRBJ1-6 gives the whole variable domain KAGVTQTPRYLIKTRGQQVTLSCSPISGHRSVSWYQQTPGQGLQFLFEYFSETQRNKGNFPGRFSGRQFSNSRSEMNVSTLELGDSALYLCASSLVSGTGFSPLHFGNGTRLTVT.

The chain links TRBV6-1 to TRBJ2-3; 8 nucleotides align to TRBD2. This CDR3 is 14 amino acids long. The V segment lost 6 bases and the J segment 3 bases; nucleotides outside the gene matches: 5. In germline, CDR1 is MNHNS, CDR2 SASEGT. The CDR3 sequence: CASRNSGGTDTQYF. CDR3 sequence (DNA): TGTGCCAGCAGGAACAGCGGGGGTACAGATACGCAGTATTTT.

The chain links TRBV5-4 to TRBJ2-1; weak D call: TRBD1 (5 bases). Between the trimmed V and J ends, which lost 0 bases and 4 bases, there was a span of 11 bases. The germline V gene encodes CDR1 SGHNT and CDR2 YYREEE (reference sequence). This CDR3 region has 15 residues. As DNA, the CDR3 is TGTGCCAGCAGCTTGGCTTCGGACATATACAATGAGCAGTTCTTC. Residues: CASSLASDIYNEQFF.

The rearrangement joins TRBV7-6 to TRBJ2-1; D gene unclear. The V gene lost 3 bases and the J gene lost 1 base, with 7 bases spanning the gap. The CDR3 extends over 14 amino acids. Germline CDR1 is SGHVS and CDR2 is FNYEAQ. CDR3 nucleotide sequence: TGTGCCAGCAGCTTTCAGAATTCCTACAATGAGCAGTTCTTC. Encoded protein: CASSFQNSYNEQFF. Supplemented by reference TRBV7-6 and TRBJ2-1, the full variable domain reads GAGVSQSPRYKVTKRGQDVALRCDPISGHVSLYWYRQALGQGPEFLTYFNYEAQQDKSGLPNDRFSAERPEGSISTLTIQRTEQRDSAMYRCASSFQNSYNEQFFGPGTRLTVL.

The chain joins TRBV4-1 to TRBJ2-1; D is unclear. The CDR3 is 14 residues long. V dropped 0 bases and J dropped 5 bases, with 8 bases sitting between them. Looked up from germline, CDR1 is MGHRA and CDR2 is YSYEKL. CDR3 residues: CASSQESNNNEQFF. DNA of the CDR3: TGCGCCAGCAGCCAAGAGTCCAACAACAATGAGCAGTTCTTC.